Listed here are 11 T cell receptor beta chains from one sample, sequenced in a study of T cells in Graves' hyperthyroidism and ophthalmopathy. RNA transcripts gave rise to amplified TCR beta CDR3 regions. TCR CDR3 regions were first amplified by RT-PCR with HTBI primers. Each CDR3 protein is one row after TCRdb ran MiXCR on the multiplex PCR reads. The sample lists nearly 750,000 distinct CDR3 sequences; 35% were seen once. Sequencing was performed on blood. The receptors were gathered from a woman aged 40 to 49 with Graves' hyperthyroidism.

Worth noting for this clonotype: A read error may be the cause here, since a much bigger clone is one base away. The chain links TRBV7-6 to TRBJ1-1; D unclear. The J call is uncertain, as TRBJ1-3 better fits the DNA end. CDR3 length equals 15 residues. Germline assignment: CDR1 SGHVS and CDR2 FNYEAQ. The CDR3 region has the DNA TGTGCCAGCAGCTCTAGGCGGGTATCAGGAAACACCATATATTTT. Translation gives CASSSRRVSGNTIYF.

This clonotype was detected many times. This chain links TRBV12-3 or TRBV12-4 with TRBJ2-5; D unclear. This CDR3 contains 12 residues. The germline V and J ends were trimmed by 6 bases and 1 base, with 6 bases remaining between them. The CDR3 DNA reads as TGTGCCAGCAGCCCAAGCCAAGAGACCCAGTACTTC. Amino acid sequence: CASSPSQETQYF.

This clonotype was seen at least ten times. The V and J genes are TRBV12-3 or TRBV12-4 and TRBJ2-7; D possibly corresponds to TRBD1 (6 bases). CDR3 length: 12 amino acids. V was clipped by 6 bases and J by 6 bases, with 12 bases between them. The CDR3 DNA sequence: TGTGCCAGCAGGTCACAGGGCGGCGAGCAGTACTTC. It encodes CASRSQGGEQYF.

This clonotype was counted a few times. This chain uses TRBV7-2 with TRBJ1-5; possible D gene TRBD1, 5 bases. Trimming removed 1 base at V and 2 bases at J, with 9 bases between. Germline CDR1 reads SGHTA; CDR2 reads FQGNSA. This CDR3 contains 15 residues. The CDR3: CASSLEWGGNQPQHF. The CDR3 DNA is TGTGCCAGCAGCTTAGAATGGGGGGGCAATCAGCCCCAGCATTTT.

The V and J genes are TRBV7-2 and TRBJ2-7; 13 nucleotides align to TRBD2. After removal of 4 bases from V and 6 bases from J, the junction contained 3 bases not matched to a gene. The CDR3 is made up of 14 amino acids. The V gene's germline CDR1 is SGHTA and CDR2 FQGNSA. The CDR3 sequence: CASSSTSGRVEQYF. For the CDR3, the DNA is TGTGCCAGCAGCTCTACTAGCGGGAGGGTCGAGCAGTACTTC.

This clonotype was seen ten or more times. This sequence joins TRBV25-1 and TRBJ1-5; D perhaps matches TRBD1 (5 bases). V lost 3 bases and J lost 4, with 10 bases in between. This CDR3 region has 14 residues. The germline gives CDR1 MGHDK, CDR2 SYGVNS. The CDR3 region is CASSDDSQNQPQHF. CDR3 DNA sequence: TGTGCCAGCAGTGACGACAGCCAAAATCAGCCCCAGCATTTT.

Worth noting for this clonotype: This may come from a read error, since a much larger clone is one base off. The chain carries TRBV7-9 and TRBJ1-5; D unclear. V gave up 8 bases and J gave up 7 bases, with 21 bases separating them. Per germline, CDR1 SEHNR and CDR2 FQNEAQ (reference sequence). The CDR3 extends over 15 amino acids. This CDR3 reads CASGPSNSGYQPQHF. CDR3 in DNA: TGTGCCAGCGGCCCATCGAACAGCGGATACCAGCCCCAGCATTTT.

The J gene is TRBJ1-2, the V gene TRBV6-1, with D maybe TRBD1 (5 bases). The CDR3 consists of 14 residues. In germline, CDR1 is MNHNS, CDR2 SASEGT. Trimming pared 6 bases from V and 2 bases from J, leaving 13 bases between. The CDR3 sequence: CASSWGEGNYGYTF. The CDR3 coding sequence is TGTGCCAGCAGCTGGGGGGAGGGAAACTATGGCTACACCTTC.

The chain carries TRBV20-1 and TRBJ2-2; maybe TRBD1 (5 bases). Germline CDR1 DFQATT, CDR2 SNEGSKA (reference sequence). This CDR3 region has 13 residues. Trimming pared 0 bases from V and 5 bases from J, leaving 7 bases between. CDR3 DNA: TGCAGTGCTAGAGAACAGGCGACCGGGGAGCTGTTTTTT. Its translation is CSAREQATGELFF.

This clonotype has at least ten counts. The V gene is TRBV5-4, the J gene TRBJ2-5; 13 positions agree with TRBD2. The CDR3 has 15 residues. Per germline, CDR1 SGHNT and CDR2 YYREEE (reference sequence). The V segment lost 4 bases and the J segment 2 bases; nucleotides outside the gene matches: 2. In DNA, the CDR3 is TGTGCCAGCAGCCTGACTAGCGGGGGGCAAGAGACCCAGTACTTC. Its translation: CASSLTSGGQETQYF. The variable domain in full, completed from reference TRBV5-4 and TRBJ2-5, reads ETGVTQSPTHLIKTRGQQVTLRCSSQSGHNTVSWYQQALGQGPQFIFQYYREEENGRGNFPPRFSGLQFPNYSSELNVNALELDDSALYLCASSLTSGGQETQYFGPGTRLLVL.

V gene TRBV7-2 combines with J gene TRBJ2-1, with D unclear. The CDR3 has 13 residues. Germline V gene lookup returns CDR1 SGHTA and CDR2 FQGNSA. The V end lost 1 base, the J end lost 5 bases, and 6 bases lay between the germline ends. The CDR3, as DNA: TGTGCCAGCAGCTTAGAGCTCGACAATGAGCAGTTCTTC. Translated: CASSLELDNEQFF.